The 24 T cell receptor beta chains listed next were all sequenced from one sample in a study of T cells in Graves' hyperthyroidism and ophthalmopathy (dated by TCRdb to the late 2010s). The receptor library was made with multiplex PCR. Data came from an Illumina HiSeq 2000. Amplification of TCR beta CDR3 regions was carried out from RNA transcripts. For the first round of RT-PCR on the TCR CDR3, the HTBI primer set was used together with the Qiagen OneStep RT-PCR kit. Using fastp trimming at Q25 and MiXCR clonotype assembly, TCRdb reanalyzed the public sequencing data and kept in-frame beta chains. Every entry covers one CDR3 protein and lists the most common genes and DNA from its rows. The sample records under 400,000 distinct CDR3 sequences, 15% to 20% of which are singletons. The top ten hold about 16% of the sample. The material sequenced was blood. Receptors were obtained from a woman aged 40 to 50 with Graves' ophthalmopathy.

In its sample, this clonotype was seen many times. This chain connects TRBV12-3 or TRBV12-4 to TRBJ1-1; 7 bases are a match to TRBD1. This CDR3 has 19 amino acids. V lost 3 bases to trimming and J lost 1 base; unmatched junction nucleotides: 17. Here the CDR3 reads CASSFSNGRRGEQNTEAFF. The DNA for the CDR3 is TGTGCCAGCAGTTTCTCAAACGGTCGCAGGGGGGAACAGAACACTGAAGCTTTCTTT.

This clonotype showed up many times. The chain is built from TRBV6-1 and TRBJ1-1; D is undetermined. Trimming removed 5 bases at V and 0 bases at J, with 13 bases between. Germline CDR1 and CDR2: MNHNS and SASEGT. The CDR3 has 15 amino acids. In DNA form, the CDR3 reads TGTGCCAGCAGTCAAAAGTCCAACATGAACACTGAAGCTTTCTTT. It is translated as CASSQKSNMNTEAFF.

This clonotype was counted only a few times. The chain is built from TRBV4-1 and TRBJ1-2; D is uncertain. Trimming stripped 1 base from V and 2 bases from J, with 5 bases between. Per the germline V gene, CDR1 is MGHRA and CDR2 is YSYEKL. This CDR3 has 13 amino acids. The DNA of the CDR3 is TGCGCCAGCAGCCAAGCAACGAACTATGGCTACACCTTC. Translation gives CASSQATNYGYTF.

This clonotype has a count of ten or more. This chain joins TRBV27 and TRBJ2-7; D possibly corresponds to TRBD2 (5 bases). The V gene lost 1 base and the J gene lost 1 base, with 8 bases spanning the gap. CDR1 and CDR2 from the germline V gene are MNHEY and SMNVEV (reference sequence). The CDR3 covers 14 residues. The CDR3 sequence is CASSLFRGSYEQYF. DNA of the CDR3: TGTGCCAGCAGTTTATTTCGGGGTTCCTACGAGCAGTACTTC.

This clonotype showed up many times. The gene calls are TRBV12-3 or TRBV12-4 and TRBJ2-7, with D possibly matching TRBD1 (5 bases). The ends were cut back, 6 bases at V and 2 bases at J, with 11 bases in the middle. The CDR3 sequence is 13 residues long. DNA of the CDR3: TGTGCCAGCAGCCGCGACAGTCCCTACGAGCAGTACTTC. Amino acid sequence: CASSRDSPYEQYF.

This clonotype was observed at least ten times. The chain is built from TRBV25-1 and TRBJ1-2; D may be TRBD1 (5 bases). Trimming cost V 4 bases and J 4 bases, with 16 bases left between them. The CDR3 runs to 15 residues. Germline CDR1 is MGHDK and CDR2 is SYGVNS. CDR3: CASSGFSGRLYGYTF. DNA for the CDR3: TGTGCCAGCAGTGGTTTCTCGGGACGGCTCTATGGCTACACCTTC.

This clonotype was found many times. The rearrangement uses TRBV29-1 and TRBJ2-2; 8 bases are a match to TRBD1. CDR1 and CDR2 (germline): SQVTM, ANQGSEA. This CDR3 has 14 amino acids. V lost 7 bases, J lost 3 bases, and 7 bases stayed unmatched. This CDR3 reads CSARTGSDTGELFF. The CDR3 region has the DNA TGCAGCGCACGGACAGGGTCGGACACCGGGGAGCTGTTTTTT.

This clonotype appeared many times. The V and J genes are TRBV5-1 and TRBJ2-2, with 9 bases aligning to TRBD1. V dropped 0 bases and J dropped 6; count of bases not matched to a gene: 3. Germline CDR1 and CDR2: SGHRS and YFSETQ. This CDR3 region has 15 residues. This CDR3 is CASSLADRGAGELFF. DNA of the CDR3: TGCGCCAGCAGCTTGGCAGACAGGGGGGCCGGGGAGCTGTTTTTT.

Ten or more counts support this clonotype. The gene calls are TRBV7-2 and TRBJ2-7; a weak D match, TRBD2 (5 bases). Deletions cut 3 bases from V and 0 bases from J, with 9 bases between. The germline V gene encodes CDR1 SGHTA and CDR2 FQGNSA. The CDR3 covers 14 residues. CDR3 loop: CASSLDFSSYEQYF. The CDR3 DNA reads TGTGCCAGCAGCTTGGACTTCAGCTCCTACGAGCAGTACTTC.

In this sample, this clonotype turned up many times. This chain joins TRBV10-3 and TRBJ2-7, with 15 nucleotides matching TRBD2. The CDR3 spans 14 residues. The V and J ends lost 6 bases and 7 bases, in that order; junction bases with no gene match: 4. The germline V gene encodes CDR1 ENHRY and CDR2 SYGVKD. The CDR3 sequence is CAISGLAGGPEQYF. As DNA, the CDR3 is TGTGCCATCAGCGGACTAGCGGGAGGGCCTGAGCAGTACTTC.

This clonotype was seen only a few times. The chain combines TRBV11-1 with TRBJ1-2; the match to TRBD1 covers 9 bases. J gave up 4 bases and V 5 bases, and 11 bases lay outside the gene matches. This CDR3 is built from 16 residues. Germline CDR1 SGHAT, CDR2 FQDESV (reference sequence). DNA of the CDR3: TGTGCCAGCAGCCTCTCGGGACAGGGAACCCGCTATGGCTACACCTTC. This gives the protein CASSLSGQGTRYGYTF.

The chain couples TRBV27 to TRBJ1-2, with 7 bases fitting TRBD1. CDR1 MNHEY and CDR2 SMNVEV come from the germline V gene (reference sequence). With 6 bases clipped from V and 2 bases from J, the junction kept 9 bases outside the gene matches. The CDR3 totals 15 residues. CDR3 nucleotide sequence: TGTGCCAGCAGGGGACTTGGACAGGCCAACTATGGCTACACCTTC. This codes for CASRGLGQANYGYTF.

This clonotype was found a few times. Compared with germline, one end of the junction differs, possibly owing to a read error. The V call is TRBV6-2 or TRBV6-3, the J call TRBJ2-7; D remains ambiguous. The germline V gene encodes CDR1 MNHEY and CDR2 SVGEGT. This CDR3 contains 17 residues. CDR3 region: CASSYPIDNLSPYEQSF. The CDR3 DNA reads TGTGCCAGCAGTTACCCCATCGACAACCTCTCTCCCTACGAGCAGTCCTTC.

This clonotype was observed many times. The V gene is TRBV27, the J gene TRBJ1-1, with TRBD1 as a possible D gene (6 bases). Germline V gene data show CDR1 as MNHEY and CDR2 as SMNVEV (reference sequence). This CDR3 contains 14 residues. The V end was cut by 5 bases, the J end by 1 base, with 11 bases between. CDR3 residues: CASSIRGWNTEAFF. As DNA, the CDR3 is TGTGCCAGCAGTATCAGGGGCTGGAACACTGAAGCTTTCTTT.

There are many counts of this clonotype. V usage is TRBV12-3 or TRBV12-4 and J usage is TRBJ1-2, with unresolved D. CDR3 size: 13 residues. V dropped 2 bases and J dropped 5 bases, with 9 bases sitting between them. The CDR3 DNA is TGTGCCAGCAGTTTAAGTGCGATATATGGCTACACCTTC. Amino acid sequence: CASSLSAIYGYTF.

This clonotype was counted many times. This chain links TRBV4-3 with TRBJ1-5; TRBD1 matches at 8 bases. With V trimmed by 2 bases and J by 4 bases, 4 bases remained unmatched. Germline CDR1 LGHNA, CDR2 YSLEER. This CDR3 has 15 amino acids. DNA for the CDR3: TGCGCCAGCAGCCAACTCACAGGGGGGAATCAGCCCCAGCATTTT. This codes for CASSQLTGGNQPQHF.

This clonotype was observed at least ten times. This rearrangement joins TRBV4-3 to TRBJ1-1; D call uncertain. The V gene lost 4 bases and the J gene lost 1 base, with 13 bases spanning the gap. CDR3 length: 15 residues. Germline CDR1 LGHNA, CDR2 YSLEER. CDR3 region: CASSLADRANTEAFF. The CDR3 coding sequence is TGCGCCAGCAGCCTCGCGGACCGAGCGAACACTGAAGCTTTCTTT.

Many counts were recorded for this clonotype. The chain has TRBV6-2 or TRBV6-3 and TRBJ1-5; the D gene is possibly TRBD1 (5 bases). V lost 2 bases and J 2 bases, leaving 22 bases between the germline ends. Germline lookup yields CDR1 MNHEY and CDR2 SVGEGT. CDR3 length equals 19 residues. CDR3 DNA: TGTGCCAGCAGTTACGACGGGGACCCCACCGGAGGCCGCAATCAGCCCCAGCATTTT. Translated: CASSYDGDPTGGRNQPQHF.

This clonotype has ten or more counts. The chain carries TRBV19 and TRBJ2-5, with TRBD2 matching 9 bases. From germline, CDR1 is LNHDA and CDR2 SQIVND (reference sequence). The CDR3 runs 16 residues. V trimming: 5 bases; J trimming: 2 bases; junction bases outside the gene matches: 9. This CDR3 is CASSDAGGPRQETQYF. The CDR3 nucleotides read TGTGCCAGTAGTGATGCGGGAGGGCCACGACAAGAGACCCAGTACTTC.

This clonotype was seen repeatedly, ten times or more. The chain recombines TRBV29-1 with TRBJ2-7; D could derive from TRBD1 or TRBD2 (5 bases each). In germline, CDR1 is SQVTM, CDR2 ANQGSEA. Trimming removed 5 bases at V and 5 bases at J, with 19 bases between. The CDR3 consists of 14 residues. The DNA of the CDR3 is TGCAGCGTTACAACCGGGACGCAAGGCCACGAGCAGTACTTC. Translation: CSVTTGTQGHEQYF.

Many counts were recorded for this clonotype. This rearrangement joins TRBV11-2 to TRBJ2-7, with 8 bases aligning to TRBD2. Germline CDR1 and CDR2: SGHAT and FQNNGV. This CDR3 is built from 15 residues. Trimming cost V 5 bases and J 6 bases; bases outside gene matches: 12. The CDR3 region has the DNA TGTGCCAGCAGCCCGGGGGGGACCGTCGTTGGCGAGCAGTACTTC. This translates into CASSPGGTVVGEQYF.

In its sample, this clonotype was seen many times. The chain combines TRBV2 with TRBJ1-1; TRBD1 is a possible D gene (6 bases). V was clipped by 7 bases and J by 6 bases, with 24 bases between them. The CDR3 totals 16 residues. The germline V gene encodes CDR1 SNHLY and CDR2 FYNNEI. The CDR3 loop is CASITGGGAYNSEAFF. DNA of the CDR3: TGTGCCAGCATCACCGGCGGGGGGGCTTACAATTCTGAAGCTTTCTTT.

Points on this clonotype: This may arise from a read error, as a much more abundant clone is one base away. The J gene is TRBJ2-7, the V gene TRBV19, with 7 bases that match TRBD1. CDR3 length: 16 amino acids. Germline CDR1 and CDR2: LNHDA and SQIVND (reference sequence). The CDR3 bases are TGTGCCAGTAGTATTGTCGGGACAGCCGCCCCCTACCAGCAGTACTTC. Protein product: CASSIVGTAAPYQQYF.

The table lists this clonotype with many counts. In DNA, the CDR3 is TGTGCCAGCAGTCAACACGGACTCTCCAAGGGGACCCAAGAGACCCAGTACTTC. This codes for CASSQHGLSKGTQETQYF. V is TRBV28 and J is TRBJ2-5; either TRBD1 or TRBD2 may fit D (5 bases each). This CDR3 comprises 18 residues. V lost 5 bases and J 1 base, leaving 23 bases between the germline ends. The germline V gene encodes CDR1 MDHEN and CDR2 SYDVKM.